In this sample, the clone carrying this TCR beta chain turned up a few times. The antigen is unknown. Since the CDR3 does not end with the conserved phenylalanine or tryptophan, this likely comes from a read error. The data were obtained in a study of tumor and adjacent non-tumor tissue in lung cancer. Three rounds of nested PCR, following a modified ARM-PCR protocol, produced the TCRbeta library. TCRdb passed the multiplex PCR reads through MiXCR, listing each CDR3 protein once. The data contain under 150,000 distinct CDR3 sequences, 66% of them singletons. Looked up from germline, CDR1 is DFQATT and CDR2 is SNEGSKA (reference sequence). There are 12 residues in the CDR3. Deletions cut 3 bases from V and 5 bases from J, with 10 bases between. General study points: Compared with tumor, normal lung showed significantly lower TCR diversity.

This sample's RNA came from whole unsorted tissue. Sequenced: lung tumor tissue. The J gene is TRBJ2-5, the V gene TRBV20-1; D call uncertain. The clonotype originates from a man between 25 and 39 years old with non-small cell lung cancer. The CDR3 here is CSASGSRETQYL. The CDR3 DNA follows: TGCAGTGCTAGTGGTAGTCGGGAGACCCAGTACCTC.